The 17 T cell receptor beta chains listed next were all sequenced from one sample in a study of neurological immune-mediated disorders. MiXCR, run by TCRdb on the 5' RACE reads, gives a single entry per CDR3 protein. The sample includes around 58,000 distinct CDR3 sequences, under 3.5% of them seen just once. Material for sequencing was PBMCs. The receptor set was obtained from a woman in her fifties or sixties with multiple sclerosis.

This clonotype was observed many times. V usage is TRBV12-3 or TRBV12-4 and J usage is TRBJ2-7; 11 bases agree with TRBD2. The V segment lost 5 bases and the J segment 0 bases; nucleotides outside the gene matches: 3. The CDR3 length is 15 residues. CDR3 residues: CASSPSGRSSYEQYF. CDR3 nucleotide sequence: TGTGCCAGCAGTCCTAGCGGGAGGAGCTCCTACGAGCAGTACTTC.

This clonotype was recorded many times. J is TRBJ2-2 and V is TRBV20-1; D is unresolved. The V gene's germline CDR1 is DFQATT and CDR2 SNEGSKA (reference sequence). CDR3 length: 14 amino acids. V gave up 3 bases and J gave up 4 bases, with 12 bases separating them. The CDR3 DNA follows: TGCAGTGCTAGTTTGGGGTGGGGCACCGGGGAGCTGTTTTTT. Its translation is CSASLGWGTGELFF.

This clonotype was seen repeatedly, ten times or more. The chain recombines TRBV7-3 with TRBJ1-1; maybe TRBD1 (6 bases). V was cut by 5 bases and J by 6 bases, with 16 bases left in between. There are 14 residues in the CDR3. The V gene's germline CDR1 is SGHTA and CDR2 FQGTGA. Here the CDR3 reads CASSQGGASSEAFF. CDR3 coding DNA: TGTGCCAGCAGCCAAGGGGGGGCGAGCTCTGAAGCTTTCTTT.

This clonotype was observed many times. The V call is TRBV6-6, the J call TRBJ1-1; TRBD1 agrees at 12 bases. The CDR3 has 17 amino acids. The V gene's germline CDR1 is MNHNY and CDR2 SVGAGI (reference sequence). V was pared by 6 bases and J by 2 bases, with 10 bases of the junction left unmatched. The CDR3 DNA sequence: TGTGCCAGCAGGTCCCGGGACAGGGGGCTCCTAAACACTGAAGCTTTCTTT. Its protein is CASRSRDRGLLNTEAFF.

The chain uses TRBV20-1 and TRBJ1-5; tentative D call: TRBD1 (6 bases). V shed 6 bases and J shed 0 bases, with 12 bases lying between them. The CDR3 is made up of 14 amino acids. Germline loops: CDR1 DFQATT, CDR2 SNEGSKA (reference sequence). CDR3 sequence reads: CSAAQGPSNQPQHF. The CDR3 bases are TGCAGTGCAGCACAGGGACCTAGCAATCAGCCCCAGCATTTT.

The chain employs TRBV27 and TRBJ2-7, with TRBD1 identical over 10 bases. The CDR3 contains 14 residues. The V segment lost 10 bases and the J segment 3 bases; nucleotides outside the gene matches: 9. Germline V lookup: CDR1 MNHEY, CDR2 SMNVEV (reference sequence). CDR3 region: CATRLRDRGYEQYF. The CDR3 DNA is TGTGCCACCCGCTTGCGGGACAGGGGCTACGAGCAGTACTTC.

The chain is built from TRBV5-1 and TRBJ2-3, with D possibly being TRBD1 (6 bases). Trimming pared 4 bases from V and 2 bases from J, leaving 14 bases between. Per germline, CDR1 SGHRS and CDR2 YFSETQ. The CDR3 is 15 amino acids. This CDR3 is CASSRGQANTDTQYF. The DNA for the CDR3 is TGCGCCAGCAGCCGGGGACAAGCAAACACAGATACGCAGTATTTT.

The sample holds many counts of this clonotype. The genes are TRBV28 and TRBJ1-2, with 12 nucleotides matching TRBD1. Germline V lookup: CDR1 MDHEN, CDR2 SYDVKM. V was pared by 5 bases and J by 6 bases, with 13 bases of the junction left unmatched. This CDR3 region has 17 residues. The CDR3 coding sequence is TGTGCCAGCAGTCCGCCGGGACAGGGGGCGACAACAAATGGCTACACCTTC. It specifies CASSPPGQGATTNGYTF.

There are many counts of this clonotype. V gene TRBV27 combines with J gene TRBJ1-2, with TRBD1 identical over 8 bases. Per the germline V gene, CDR1 is MNHEY and CDR2 is SMNVEV (reference sequence). This CDR3 is 13 amino acids long. The V segment lost 7 bases and the J segment 7 bases; nucleotides outside the gene matches: 8. The CDR3 loop reads CASTTQGAGGYTF. In nucleotides, the CDR3 is TGTGCCAGCACTACGCAGGGGGCGGGTGGCTACACCTTC.

This clonotype was recorded many times. The chain joins TRBV2 to TRBJ2-5; the match to TRBD2 covers 12 bases. Germline values: CDR1 SNHLY, CDR2 FYNNEI. The V segment lost 6 bases and the J segment 5 bases; nucleotides outside the gene matches: 13. CDR3 length: 17 residues. The DNA of the CDR3 is TGTGCCAGCAGCCGACGGACTAGCGGGGAACTAGGGGAGACCCAGTACTTC. Amino acid sequence: CASSRRTSGELGETQYF.

This clonotype showed up many times. The chain has TRBV5-1 and TRBJ2-1; 10 bases agree with TRBD2. The CDR3 has 16 amino acids. After removal of 0 bases from V and 7 bases from J, the junction contained 7 bases not matched to a gene. The germline CDR1 and CDR2 sequences are SGHRS and YFSETQ. CDR3: CASSLVRASGSNEQFF. The DNA for the CDR3 is TGCGCCAGCAGCTTGGTCAGGGCTAGCGGGAGTAATGAGCAGTTCTTC.

This clonotype appeared many times. The genes are TRBV28 and TRBJ2-3; 11 bases are a match to TRBD2. Germline CDR1 is MDHEN and CDR2 is SYDVKM. After removal of 11 bases from V and 1 base from J, the junction contained 5 bases not matched to a gene. CDR3 length equals 14 residues. The CDR3 DNA reads as TGTGCCGCTCTTAGCGGGGGGGGCACAGATACGCAGTATTTT. Protein sequence: CAALSGGGTDTQYF. The variable domain in full, completed from reference TRBV28 and TRBJ2-3, reads DVKVTQSSRYLVKRTGEKVFLECVQDMDHENMFWYRQDPGLGLRLIYFSYDVKMKEKGDIPEGYSVSREKKERFSLILESASTNQTSMYLCAALSGGGTDTQYFGPGTRLTVL.

This clonotype was counted at least ten times. The chain combines TRBV7-2 with TRBJ2-1; D is perhaps TRBD2 (5 bases). The CDR3 sequence is 16 residues long. Germline V CDR1 and CDR2: SGHTA, FQGNSA. V was clipped by 1 base and J by 0 bases, with 10 bases between them. This chain's CDR3 is CASSLGTLYSYNEQFF. The CDR3 DNA reads TGTGCCAGCAGCTTAGGGACTCTCTACTCCTACAATGAGCAGTTCTTC.

This clonotype was seen repeatedly, ten times or more. The chain is built from TRBV7-9 and TRBJ2-1; weak D call: TRBD2 (5 bases). The CDR3 sequence is 14 residues long. From germline, CDR1 is SEHNR and CDR2 FQNEAQ (reference sequence). Trimming shortened V by 5 bases and J by 5 bases, and 13 bases separated the two germline ends. The CDR3: CASSTHGENNEQFF. DNA for the CDR3: TGTGCCAGCAGCACACATGGGGAGAACAATGAGCAGTTCTTC. Full variable domain (rest looked up from reference TRBV7-9 and TRBJ2-1): DTGVSQNPRHKITKRGQNVTFRCDPISEHNRLYWYRQTLGQGPEFLTYFQNEAQLEKSRLLSDRFSAERPKGSFSTLEIQRTEQGDSAMYLCASSTHGENNEQFFGPGTRLTVL.

This clonotype was seen at least ten times. This chain connects TRBV5-5 to TRBJ2-7; unclear D gene. This CDR3 has 11 amino acids. The V end lost 4 bases, the J end lost 1 base, and 3 bases lay between the germline ends. Germline CDR1 SGHKS, CDR2 YYEKEE (reference sequence). CDR3 nucleotides: TGTGCCAGCAGCGTGTCCTACGAGCAGTACTTC. It encodes CASSVSYEQYF.

This clonotype was counted many times. The chain combines TRBV19 with TRBJ1-5; D ambiguous. Germline CDR1 reads LNHDA; CDR2 reads SQIVND (reference sequence). The CDR3 runs to 13 residues. Trimming stripped 5 bases from V and 2 bases from J, with 7 bases between. CDR3: CASSLQGNQPQHF. The CDR3 region has the DNA TGTGCCAGTAGTCTCCAGGGCAATCAGCCCCAGCATTTT.

This clonotype was seen a few times. This sequence joins TRBV6-5 and TRBJ1-3; a possible D gene is TRBD1 (6 bases). Germline CDR1 is MNHEY and CDR2 is SVGAGI. The CDR3 totals 13 residues. V was pared by 6 bases and J by 6 bases, with 12 bases between. The CDR3 DNA follows: TGTGCCAGCAGGGACCGGGACAAAAACACCATATATTTT. Protein: CASRDRDKNTIYF.